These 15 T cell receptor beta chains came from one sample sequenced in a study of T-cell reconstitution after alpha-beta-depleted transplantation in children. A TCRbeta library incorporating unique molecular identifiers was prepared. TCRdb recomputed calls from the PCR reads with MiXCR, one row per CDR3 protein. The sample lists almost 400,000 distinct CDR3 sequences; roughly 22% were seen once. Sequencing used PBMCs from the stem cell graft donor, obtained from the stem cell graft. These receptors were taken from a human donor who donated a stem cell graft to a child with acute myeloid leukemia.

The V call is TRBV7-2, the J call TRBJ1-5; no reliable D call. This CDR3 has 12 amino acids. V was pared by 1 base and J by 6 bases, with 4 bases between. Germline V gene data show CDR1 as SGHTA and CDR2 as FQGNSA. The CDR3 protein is CASSLEAQPQHF. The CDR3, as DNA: TGTGCCAGCAGCTTAGAGGCTCAGCCCCAGCATTTT.

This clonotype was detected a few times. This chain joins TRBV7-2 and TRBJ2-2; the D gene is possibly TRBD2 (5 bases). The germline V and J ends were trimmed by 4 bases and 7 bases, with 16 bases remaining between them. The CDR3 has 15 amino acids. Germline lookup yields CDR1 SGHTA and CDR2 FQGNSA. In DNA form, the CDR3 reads TGTGCCAGCAGCTCACCGAGAGGAGGATACGGGGAGCTGTTTTTT. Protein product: CASSSPRGGYGELFF.

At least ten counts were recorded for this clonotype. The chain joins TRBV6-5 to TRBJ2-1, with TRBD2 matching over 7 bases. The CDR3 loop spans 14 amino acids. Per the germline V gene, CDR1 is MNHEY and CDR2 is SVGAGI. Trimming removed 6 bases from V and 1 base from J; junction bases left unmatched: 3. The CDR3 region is CASRGGDSYNEQFF. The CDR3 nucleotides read TGTGCCAGCAGGGGGGGGGATTCCTACAATGAGCAGTTCTTC.

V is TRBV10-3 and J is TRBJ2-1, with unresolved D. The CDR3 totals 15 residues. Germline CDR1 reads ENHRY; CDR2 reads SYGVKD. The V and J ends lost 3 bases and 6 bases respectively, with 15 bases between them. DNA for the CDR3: TGTGCCATCAGTGATCGCGGTCCCCAAGGCAATGAGCAGTTCTTC. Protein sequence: CAISDRGPQGNEQFF.

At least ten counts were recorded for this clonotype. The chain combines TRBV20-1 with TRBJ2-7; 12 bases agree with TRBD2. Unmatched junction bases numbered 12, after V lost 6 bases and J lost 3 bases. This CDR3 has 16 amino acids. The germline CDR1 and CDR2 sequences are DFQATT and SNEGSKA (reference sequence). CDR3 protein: CSAIPVTSGSFYEQYF. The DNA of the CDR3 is TGCAGTGCAATACCCGTGACTAGCGGGAGTTTCTACGAGCAGTACTTC.

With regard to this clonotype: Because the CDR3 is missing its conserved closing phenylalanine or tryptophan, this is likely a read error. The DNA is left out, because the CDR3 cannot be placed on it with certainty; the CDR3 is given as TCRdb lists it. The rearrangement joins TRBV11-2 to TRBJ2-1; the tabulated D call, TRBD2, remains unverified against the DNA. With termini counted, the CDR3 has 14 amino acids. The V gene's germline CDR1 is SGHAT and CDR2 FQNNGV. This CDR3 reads CASSAVSAGGLKKI.

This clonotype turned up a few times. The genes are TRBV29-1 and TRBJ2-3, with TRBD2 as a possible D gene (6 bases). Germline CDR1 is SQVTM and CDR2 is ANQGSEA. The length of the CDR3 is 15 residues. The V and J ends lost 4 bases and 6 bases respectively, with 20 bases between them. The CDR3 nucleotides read TGCAGCGTTGCCTGGGGGACTCGAGTTTTGGATACGCAGTATTTT. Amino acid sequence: CSVAWGTRVLDTQYF.

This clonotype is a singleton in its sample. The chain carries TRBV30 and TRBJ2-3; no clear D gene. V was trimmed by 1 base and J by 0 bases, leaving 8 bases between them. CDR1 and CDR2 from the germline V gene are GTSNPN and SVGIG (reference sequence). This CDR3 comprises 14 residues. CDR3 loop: CAWSGRLSTDTQYF. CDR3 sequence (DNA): TGTGCCTGGAGTGGTAGGCTTAGCACAGATACGCAGTATTTT.

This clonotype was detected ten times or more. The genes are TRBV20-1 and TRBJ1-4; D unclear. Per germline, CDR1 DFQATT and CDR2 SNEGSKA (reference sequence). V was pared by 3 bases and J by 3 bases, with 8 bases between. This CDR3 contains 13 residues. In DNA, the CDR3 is TGCAGTGCTAGCAGGACGTCTAATGAAAAACTGTTTTTT. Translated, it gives CSASRTSNEKLFF.

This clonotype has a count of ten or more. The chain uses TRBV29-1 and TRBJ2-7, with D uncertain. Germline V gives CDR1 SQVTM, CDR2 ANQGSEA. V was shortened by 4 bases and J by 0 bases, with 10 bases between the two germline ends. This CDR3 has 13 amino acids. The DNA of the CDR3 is TGCAGCGTTGTGATCTCTAACTCCTACGAGCAGTACTTC. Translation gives CSVVISNSYEQYF.

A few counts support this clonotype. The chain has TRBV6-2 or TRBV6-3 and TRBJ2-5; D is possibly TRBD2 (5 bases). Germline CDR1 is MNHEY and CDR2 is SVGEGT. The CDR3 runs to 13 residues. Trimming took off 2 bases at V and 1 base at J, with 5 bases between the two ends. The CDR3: CASSYGLQETQYF. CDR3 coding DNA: TGTGCCAGCAGTTACGGACTCCAAGAGACCCAGTACTTC.

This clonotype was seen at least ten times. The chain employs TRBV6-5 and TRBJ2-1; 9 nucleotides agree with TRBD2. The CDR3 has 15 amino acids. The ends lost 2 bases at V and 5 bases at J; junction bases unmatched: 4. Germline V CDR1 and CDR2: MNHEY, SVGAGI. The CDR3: CASSYGGRADNEQFF. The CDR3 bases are TGTGCCAGCAGTTACGGCGGGAGGGCCGACAATGAGCAGTTCTTC.

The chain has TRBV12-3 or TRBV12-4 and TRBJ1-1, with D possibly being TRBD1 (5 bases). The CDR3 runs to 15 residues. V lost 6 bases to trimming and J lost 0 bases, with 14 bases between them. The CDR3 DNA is TGTGCCAGCAGCTGGGGCCCTCCGATGAACACTGAAGCTTTCTTT. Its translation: CASSWGPPMNTEAFF.

The CDR3 DNA is TGCAGCGGGGGCCCTACCACAGATACGCAGTATTTT. This gives the protein CSGGPTTDTQYF. This chain links TRBV29-1 with TRBJ2-3; a possible D gene is TRBD1 (5 bases). The CDR3 is made up of 12 amino acids. The V end was cut by 7 bases, the J end by 2 bases, with 10 bases between. CDR1 SQVTM and CDR2 ANQGSEA come from the germline V gene.

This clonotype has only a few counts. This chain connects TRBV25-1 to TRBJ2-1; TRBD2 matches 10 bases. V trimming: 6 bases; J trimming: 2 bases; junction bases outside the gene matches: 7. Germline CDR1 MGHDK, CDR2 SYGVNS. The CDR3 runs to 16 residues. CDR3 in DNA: TGTGCCAGCAGGGCCCCTAGCGGGGGAACCTACAATGAGCAGTTCTTC. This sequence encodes CASRAPSGGTYNEQFF.